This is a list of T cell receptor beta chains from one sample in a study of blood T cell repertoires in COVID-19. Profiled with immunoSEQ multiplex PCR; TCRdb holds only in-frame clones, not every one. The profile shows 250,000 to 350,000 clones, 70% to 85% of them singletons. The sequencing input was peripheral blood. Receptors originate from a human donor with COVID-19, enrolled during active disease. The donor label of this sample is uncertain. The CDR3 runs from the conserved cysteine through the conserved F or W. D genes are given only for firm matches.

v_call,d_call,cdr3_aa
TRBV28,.,CASSQGSSPADTQYF
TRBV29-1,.,CSVEGWGALNEQFF
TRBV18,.,CASSRELQESSYNEQFF
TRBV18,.,CASSPPVAGNTIYF
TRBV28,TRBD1,CASSWGQGRNF
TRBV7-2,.,CASSAQSGTDTQYF
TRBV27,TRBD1,CASSLKMDRAYGYTF
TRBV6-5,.,CASNPGRGNTDTQYF
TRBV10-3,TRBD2,CAISNLAGVSDTQYF
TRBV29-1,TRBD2,CSGMTSGSYNEQFF
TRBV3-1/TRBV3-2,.,CASSQGRTGELFF
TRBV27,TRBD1,CASSADRVNQPQHF
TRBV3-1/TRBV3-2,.,CASSQGRQNNQPQHF
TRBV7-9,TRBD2,CASSLTSGRSETQYF
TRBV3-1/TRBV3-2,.,CASSKNGGEPQHF
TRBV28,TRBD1,CASRGFDRAGNTIYF
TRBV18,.,CASSRTADQPQHF
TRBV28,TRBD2,CASSSSFGSGRMSEQFF
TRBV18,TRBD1,CASSPWTGGNTEAFF
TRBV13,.,CASSLRSSYNEQFF
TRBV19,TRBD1,CASSINRGDTQYF
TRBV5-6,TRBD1,CASSVTGAGANVLTF
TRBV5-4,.,CASSAGLLDLAFF
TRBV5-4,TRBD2,CASSFGLAGAADSYEQYF
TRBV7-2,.,CASSLMRDGYTF
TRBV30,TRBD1,CAQDQGGDEKLFF
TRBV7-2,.,CASSSPVGAKETQYF
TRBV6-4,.,CASSDSGEWSRDINQPQHF
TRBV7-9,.,CASSLGQGLGNTIYF
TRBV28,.,CATSYTGLSGNTIYF
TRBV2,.,CASSERGEGDTDTQYF
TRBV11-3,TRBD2,CASSPPLAGGGEQFF
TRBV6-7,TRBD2,CASSYHRRGSGSVAHNEQFF
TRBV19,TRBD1,CASIVRTGEGNEQFF
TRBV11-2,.,CASSSAGGTYEQYF
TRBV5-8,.,CASSLGEDRRAFF
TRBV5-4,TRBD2,CASSLGVGTSGSLYNEQFF
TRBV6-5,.,CASSRGTGELFF
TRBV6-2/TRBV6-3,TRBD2,CASSYGGSDYNEQFF
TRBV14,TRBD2,CASSQDPGRVFQAGELFF
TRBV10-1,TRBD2,CASRGLAGGEQFF